These T cell receptor beta chains were read from a single sample in a study of blood T cell repertoires in COVID-19. Using immunoSEQ multiplex PCR, the repertoire was profiled, and TCRdb retains in-frame clones only, with some absent. The sample lists about 480,000 clones; roughly 90% were seen once. The source material was PBMCs or T cells enriched from blood (not recorded which). The origin of the receptors is a woman aged 40 to 49 who had recovered from COVID-19. Both conserved end residues are trimmed from each CDR3. Each record gives: D gene, CDR3 length, V gene, CDR3 protein. The D gene is left open where the match is weak.

>.|12|TRBV19
ASKPARANSPLH
>TRBD1|14|TRBV6-2/TRBV6-3
ASSYADRVVGQPQH
>.|15|TRBV6-2/TRBV6-3
ASSYARRSHVHAEAF
>.|13|TRBV19
ASRMNRDIGNEQF
>TRBD1|10|TRBV5-1
ASSSTGVEQY
>TRBD1|16|TRBV11-2
ASSLAGTGAKFSYEQY
>TRBD2|13|TRBV7-6
ASSLSGLADYEQY
>TRBD1|12|TRBV6-5
ASSETGKGQPQH
>TRBD1|14|TRBV4-1
ASSTRTGLNTGELF
>.|13|TRBV28
ASSLGREYNQPQH
>TRBD2|14|TRBV7-2
ASSDRLAGFYNEQF
>TRBD1|13|TRBV30
AWRTGTGSGNTIY
>.|12|TRBV5-6
ASSLGPGIRPQH
>.|13|TRBV9
ASSRGTGVPETQY
>TRBD2|13|TRBV5-4
ASSFAGVSTGELF
>TRBD2|14|TRBV19
ASSMLAGGPSDTQY
>TRBD1|12|TRBV10-3
ASTPDRDNQPQH
>TRBD2|14|TRBV7-2
ASSLEAGGLWNEQF
>TRBD1|13|TRBV5-1
ASSLLRTGPYGYT
>TRBD1|15|TRBV4-1
ASSQDDRVRDNQPQH
>.|13|TRBV27
ASSRNRAANEKLF
>.|10|TRBV14
ASSRGFEGQY
>.|10|TRBV5-8
ASSFPRSGYT
>.|11|TRBV30
AWSVLGSYQAF
>.|12|TRBV7-9
ASSSVSGTTEQY
>.|14|TRBV19
ASSIRGLFGDTEAF
>.|12|TRBV3-1/TRBV3-2
ASSLRGKNTEAF
>.|20|TRBV4-3
ASSQDGGWSQGGGSGANVLT
>.|11|TRBV28
ASRRTESYGYT
>TRBD2|13|TRBV3-1/TRBV3-2
ASSPTSGRQETQY
>.|11|TRBV5-1
ASSSNRQMEQY
>.|12|TRBV6-2/TRBV6-3
ASSQGGEFTEAF
>.|12|TRBV27
ASSLASSYNEQF
>.|13|TRBV4-1
ASSQELDIPQPQH
>.|9|TRBV6-5
ASRQLDEQF
>.|13|TRBV7-8
ASSSVGQGNTEAF
>TRBD1|13|TRBV19
ASSVQGAGQETQY
>.|11|TRBV15
ATSREQNYGYT
>TRBD2|14|TRBV7-2
ASSKRTSGQPYEQY
>TRBD2|13|TRBV7-2
ASSLGISGVYEQY
>.|12|TRBV10-3
ATGGDTMNTEAF